This is a list of T cell receptor beta chains from one sample in a study of beta chain features in type 1 diabetes. Assay: immunoSEQ multiplex PCR; the TCRdb copy retains only in-frame clones and omits some. The sample includes some 190,000 clones, approximately 8.1% seen only once; the top ten take roughly 0.5%. Input material: central memory CD4+ T cells from blood. The origin of the receptors is a man aged 18 to 30 with type 1 diabetes. CDR3s include the opening cysteine and the closing phenylalanine or tryptophan. The D gene is left open where the match is weak. Where a row states a size, it is once, few, many or the class of an expanded clone; other rows omit it.

j_call	d_call	v_call	clone_size	cdr3_nt	cdr3_aa
TRBJ1-2	NA	TRBV19	few	TGTGCCAGTACGGACAGACCCCATGGCTACACCTTC	CASTDRPHGYTF
TRBJ1-1	TRBD1	TRBV5-8	NA	TGTGCCAGCAGCTTGGACAGGGGTAACACTGAAGCTTTCTTT	CASSLDRGNTEAFF
TRBJ2-3	TRBD2	TRBV27	few	TGTGCCAGCAGTCCCAGCCGGGGGGGCACAGATACGCAGTATTTT	CASSPSRGGTDTQYF
TRBJ2-5	NA	TRBV29-1	NA	TGCAGCGCCCAGTCGGGGGGCCGAGAGACCCAGTACTTC	CSAQSGGRETQYF
TRBJ2-3	NA	TRBV7-9	NA	TGTGCCAGCAGCTTGCCCCCGGCGGGAACTGCAGATACGCAGTATTTT	CASSLPPAGTADTQYF
TRBJ2-3	NA	TRBV14	NA	TGTGCCAGCAGCCACTCGGCTAGCCCCACGGAGTATTTT	CASSHSASPTEYF
TRBJ2-1	TRBD2	TRBV18	NA	TGTGCCAGCTCACCACCGGATGGTAGCGGGAGTAGCAATGAGCAGTTCTTC	CASSPPDGSGSSNEQFF
TRBJ1-1	NA	TRBV11-2	NA	TGTGCCAGCAGCTCCCTCAGGGGTGTCGCTGAAGCTTTCTTT	CASSSLRGVAEAFF
TRBJ2-6	NA	TRBV5-4	NA	TGTGCCAGCAGACCCCCTTCGGGATCCGGGGCCAACGTCCTGACTTTC	CASRPPSGSGANVLTF
TRBJ1-2	TRBD1	TRBV6-1	NA	TGTGCCAGCAGTGACCCGACCTCCGGGACAGGGGACTATGGCTACACCTTC	CASSDPTSGTGDYGYTF
TRBJ1-2	NA	TRBV7-2	NA	TGTGCCAGCACCGGTAGGTCCCGAGGAGGCTACACCTTC	CASTGRSRGGYTF
TRBJ1-1	NA	TRBV28	NA	TGTGCCAGCAGTTCGGGGGACACTGAAGCTTTCTTT	CASSSGDTEAFF
TRBJ2-3	TRBD1	TRBV5-6	few	TGTGCCAGCAGGGGGACAGTCCGAGATACGCAGTATTTT	CASRGTVRDTQYF
TRBJ1-5	NA	TRBV6-6	NA	TGTGCCAGCGGACTTAGCAATCAGCCCCAGCATTTT	CASGLSNQPQHF
TRBJ2-4	NA	TRBV18	NA	TGTGCCAGCTCACCGTCTGCCAAAAACATTCAGTACTTC	CASSPSAKNIQYF
TRBJ2-4	NA	TRBV7-2	NA	TGTGCCAGCAGCTACGGGGATGTCAAAAACATTCAGTACTTC	CASSYGDVKNIQYF
TRBJ2-1	TRBD2	TRBV29-1	few	TGCAGCGTGGCGAGGCGGGGGGCCTACAATGAGCAGTTCTTC	CSVARRGAYNEQFF
TRBJ1-4	NA	TRBV5-6	NA	TGTGCCAGCAGCTCGGGACTAGCGGGAGGGGCTGCGAGAGAAAAACTGTTTTTT	CASSSGLAGGAAREKLFF
TRBJ2-1	NA	TRBV5-1	few	TGCGCCAGCAGCTCTCTAACGGTTGACAGGCCCGGCAATGAGCAGTTCTTC	CASSSLTVDRPGNEQFF
TRBJ2-5	TRBD1	TRBV13	NA	TGTGCCAGCAGCTTCGACAGGGGACAGGTGCAGTACTTC	CASSFDRGQVQYF
TRBJ2-2	NA	TRBV7-9	few	TGTGCCAGCAGCTCAAACACCGGGGAGCTGTTTTTT	CASSSNTGELFF
TRBJ2-3	NA	TRBV9	few	TGTGCCAGCAGCGATCGGCGGGGCACAGATACGCAGTATTTT	CASSDRRGTDTQYF
TRBJ1-6	TRBD1	TRBV6-6	NA	TGTGCCAGCAGTTCCCCGGGACAGGGGAATTCACCCCTCCACTTT	CASSSPGQGNSPLHF
TRBJ1-6	TRBD1	TRBV6-6	NA	TGTGCCAGCAGTGCAACAGGGGCTAGATCACCCCTCCACTTT	CASSATGARSPLHF
TRBJ1-2	NA	TRBV6-5	NA	TGTGCCAGCAGTTACCAGGGCGGCTACACCTTC	CASSYQGGYTF
TRBJ1-2	NA	TRBV6-5	few	TGTGCCAGCAGTTACTCGGGCACCCTGTTAGTTGGCTACACCTTC	CASSYSGTLLVGYTF
TRBJ2-3	NA	TRBV15	few	TGTGCCACCAGCAGATCGCGTGATACGCAGTATTTT	CATSRSRDTQYF